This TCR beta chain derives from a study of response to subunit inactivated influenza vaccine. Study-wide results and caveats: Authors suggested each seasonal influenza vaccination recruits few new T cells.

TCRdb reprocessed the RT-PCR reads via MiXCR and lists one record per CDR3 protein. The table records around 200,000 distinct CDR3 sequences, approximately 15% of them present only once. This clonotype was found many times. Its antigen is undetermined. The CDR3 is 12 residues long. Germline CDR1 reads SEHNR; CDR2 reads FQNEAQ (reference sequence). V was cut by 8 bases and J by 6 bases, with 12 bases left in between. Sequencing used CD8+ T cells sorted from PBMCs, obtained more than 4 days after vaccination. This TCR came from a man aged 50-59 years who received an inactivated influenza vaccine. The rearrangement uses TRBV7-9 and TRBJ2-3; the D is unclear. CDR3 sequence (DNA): TGTGCCAGCGGCCAAGGGATCGATACGCAGTATTTT. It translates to CASGQGIDTQYF.